This T cell receptor beta chain was captured in a study of memory CD4+ T cells and cytomegalovirus serostatus. Whole-study results and caveats: Median bootstrapped AUC for CMV status was about 0.94 originally, less than 0.93 US-trained.

Assay: immunoSEQ multiplex PCR; the TCRdb copy retains only in-frame clones and omits some. The table shows over 75,000 clones, with roughly 80% occurring only once. The sort gate was single viable CD3+CD4+CD8-CD45RO+ cells for memory CD4+ T cells. Total CD4+ T cells were enriched by CD4 positive selection. Note on this clone: No antigen is known for it.

The CDR3 contains 14 residues. The ends were cut back, 3 bases at V and 1 base at J, with 10 bases in the middle. The germline V gene has CDR1 MNHEY and CDR2 SMNVEV (reference sequence). The chain carries TRBV27 and TRBJ2-7, with a weak D call TRBD1 (6 bases). Sequenced material: memory CD4+ T cells from blood. This clonotype was obtained from an adult in good health and CMV-seropositive. The CDR3 here is CASSLGTPSYEQYF. For the CDR3, the DNA is TGTGCCAGCAGTTTGGGGACACCATCCTACGAGCAGTACTTC.